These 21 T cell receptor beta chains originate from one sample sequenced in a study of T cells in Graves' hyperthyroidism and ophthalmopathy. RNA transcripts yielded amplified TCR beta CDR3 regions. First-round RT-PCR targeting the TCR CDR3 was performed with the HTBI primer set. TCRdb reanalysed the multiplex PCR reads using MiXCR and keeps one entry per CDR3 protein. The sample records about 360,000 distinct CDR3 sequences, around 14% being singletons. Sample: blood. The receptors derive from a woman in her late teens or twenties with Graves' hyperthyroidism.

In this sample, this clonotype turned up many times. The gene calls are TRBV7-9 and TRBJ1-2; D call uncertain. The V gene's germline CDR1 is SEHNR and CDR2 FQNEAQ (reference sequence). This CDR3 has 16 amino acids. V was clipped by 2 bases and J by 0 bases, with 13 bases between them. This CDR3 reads CASSLIGISSNYGYTF. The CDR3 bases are TGTGCCAGCAGCTTAATAGGGATTTCGTCTAACTATGGCTACACCTTC. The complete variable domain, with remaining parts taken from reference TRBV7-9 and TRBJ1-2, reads DTGVSQNPRHKITKRGQNVTFRCDPISEHNRLYWYRQTLGQGPEFLTYFQNEAQLEKSRLLSDRFSAERPKGSFSTLEIQRTEQGDSAMYLCASSLIGISSNYGYTFGSGTRLTVV.

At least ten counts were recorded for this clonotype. CDR3 in DNA: TGTGCCAGCAGTTTGTTGGGAGGACAAACTGAAGCTTTCTTT. Translating gives CASSLLGGQTEAFF. This chain links TRBV28 with TRBJ1-1; D might be TRBD1 (5 bases). The CDR3 has 14 amino acids. The germline CDR1 and CDR2 sequences are MDHEN and SYDVKM. V was pared by 3 bases and J by 5 bases, with 13 bases between.

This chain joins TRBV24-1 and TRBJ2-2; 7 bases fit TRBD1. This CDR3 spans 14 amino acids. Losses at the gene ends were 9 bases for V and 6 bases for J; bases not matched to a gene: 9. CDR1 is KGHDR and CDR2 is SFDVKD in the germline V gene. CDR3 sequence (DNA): TGTGCCACCCGGACAGGTGGTGAGTCCGGGGAGCTGTTTTTT. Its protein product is CATRTGGESGELFF.

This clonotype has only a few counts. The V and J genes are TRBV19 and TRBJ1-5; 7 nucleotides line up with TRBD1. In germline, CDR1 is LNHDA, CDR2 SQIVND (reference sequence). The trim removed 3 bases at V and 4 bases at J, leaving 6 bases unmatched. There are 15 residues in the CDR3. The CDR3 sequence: CASSIRAGGNQPQHF. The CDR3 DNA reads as TGTGCCAGTAGTATTCGGGCAGGGGGGAATCAGCCCCAGCATTTT. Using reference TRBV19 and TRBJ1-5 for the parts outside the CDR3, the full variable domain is DGGITQSPKYLFRKEGQNVTLSCEQNLNHDAMYWYRQDPGQGLRLIYYSQIVNDFQKGDIAEGYSVSREKKESFPLTVTSAQKNPTAFYLCASSIRAGGNQPQHFGDGTRLSIL.

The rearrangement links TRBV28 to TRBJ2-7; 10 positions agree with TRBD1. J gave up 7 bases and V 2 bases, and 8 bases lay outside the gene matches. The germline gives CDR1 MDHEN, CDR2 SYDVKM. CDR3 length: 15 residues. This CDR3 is CASSLARQGAWEQYF. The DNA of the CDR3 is TGTGCCAGCAGTTTAGCCCGACAGGGGGCGTGGGAGCAGTACTTC.

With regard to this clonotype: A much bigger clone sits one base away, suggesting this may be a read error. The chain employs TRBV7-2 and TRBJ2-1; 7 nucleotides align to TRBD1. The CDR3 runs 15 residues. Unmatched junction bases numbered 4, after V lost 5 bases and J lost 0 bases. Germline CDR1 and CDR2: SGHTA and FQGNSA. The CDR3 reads CASSDRDSSYNEQFF. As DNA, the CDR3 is TGTGCCAGCAGCGACCGGGACAGCTCCTACAATGAGCAGTTCTTC.

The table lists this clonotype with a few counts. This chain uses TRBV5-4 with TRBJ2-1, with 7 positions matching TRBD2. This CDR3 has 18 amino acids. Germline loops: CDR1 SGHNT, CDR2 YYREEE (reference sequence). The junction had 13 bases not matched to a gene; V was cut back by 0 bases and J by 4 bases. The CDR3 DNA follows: TGTGCCAGCAGCTTGGCCTTCCGCGGGGGAGGTTCGTACAATGAGCAGTTCTTC. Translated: CASSLAFRGGGSYNEQFF.

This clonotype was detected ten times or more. The CDR3 loop reads CSARTGVPGELFF. CDR3 sequence (DNA): TGCAGTGCCAGGACAGGGGTCCCCGGGGAGCTGTTTTTT. The chain has TRBV20-1 and TRBJ2-2; the match to TRBD1 covers 9 bases. This CDR3 comprises 13 residues. Trimming removed 6 bases from V and 6 bases from J; junction bases left unmatched: 5. Germline V lookup: CDR1 DFQATT, CDR2 SNEGSKA (reference sequence).

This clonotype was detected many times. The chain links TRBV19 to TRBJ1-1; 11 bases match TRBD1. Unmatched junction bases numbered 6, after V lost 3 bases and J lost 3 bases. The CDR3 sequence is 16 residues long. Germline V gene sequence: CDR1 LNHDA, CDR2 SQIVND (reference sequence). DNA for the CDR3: TGTGCCAGTAGTATCGGGACAGGGGGACCCCACACTGAAGCTTTCTTT. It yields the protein CASSIGTGGPHTEAFF.

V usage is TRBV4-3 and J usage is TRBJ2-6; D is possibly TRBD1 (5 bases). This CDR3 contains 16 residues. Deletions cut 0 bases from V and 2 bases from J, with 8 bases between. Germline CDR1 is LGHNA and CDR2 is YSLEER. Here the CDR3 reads CASSQDVGAGANVLTF. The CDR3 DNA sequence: TGCGCCAGCAGCCAAGATGTAGGGGCTGGGGCCAACGTCCTGACTTTC.

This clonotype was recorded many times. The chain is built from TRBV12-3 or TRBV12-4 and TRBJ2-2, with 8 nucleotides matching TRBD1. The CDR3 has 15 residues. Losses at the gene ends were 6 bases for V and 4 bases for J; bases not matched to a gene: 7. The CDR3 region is CASRWARGRTGELFF. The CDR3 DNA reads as TGTGCCAGCAGGTGGGCCAGGGGGCGCACCGGGGAGCTGTTTTTT.

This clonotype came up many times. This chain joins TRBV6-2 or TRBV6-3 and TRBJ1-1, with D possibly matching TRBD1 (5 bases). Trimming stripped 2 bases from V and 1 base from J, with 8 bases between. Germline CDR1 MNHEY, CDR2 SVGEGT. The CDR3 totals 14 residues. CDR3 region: CASSYAQGNTEAFF. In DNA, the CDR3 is TGTGCCAGCAGTTACGCCCAGGGGAACACTGAAGCTTTCTTT.

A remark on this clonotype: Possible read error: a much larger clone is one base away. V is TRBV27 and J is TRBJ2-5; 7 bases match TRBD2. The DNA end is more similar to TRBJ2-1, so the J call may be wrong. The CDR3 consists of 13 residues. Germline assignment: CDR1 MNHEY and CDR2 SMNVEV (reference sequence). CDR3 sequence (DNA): TGTGCCAGCAGTGGGGGGGTACAAGAGACCCAGTTCTTC. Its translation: CASSGGVQETQFF.

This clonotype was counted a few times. The CDR3 protein is CASSPLRTGGTNQPQHF. DNA of the CDR3: TGTGCCAGCTCACCACTTAGGACAGGGGGTACTAATCAGCCCCAGCATTTT. The chain has TRBV18 and TRBJ1-5; 10 nucleotides align to TRBD1. The CDR3 runs to 17 residues. Per the germline V gene, CDR1 is KGHSH and CDR2 is LQKENI. J was trimmed by 4 bases and V by 1 base; bases with no gene match: 7.

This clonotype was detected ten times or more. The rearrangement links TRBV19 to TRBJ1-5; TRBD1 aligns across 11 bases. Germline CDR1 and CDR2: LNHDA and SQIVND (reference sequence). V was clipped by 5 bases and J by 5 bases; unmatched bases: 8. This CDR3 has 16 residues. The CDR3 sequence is CASSVGQGVTYQPQHF. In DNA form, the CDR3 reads TGTGCCAGTAGTGTGGGACAGGGGGTTACTTATCAGCCCCAGCATTTT.

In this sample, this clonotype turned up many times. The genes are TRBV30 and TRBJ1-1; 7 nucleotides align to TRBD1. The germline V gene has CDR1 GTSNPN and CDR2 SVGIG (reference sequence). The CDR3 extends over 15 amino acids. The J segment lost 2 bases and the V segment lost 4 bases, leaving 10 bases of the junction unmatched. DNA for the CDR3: TGTGCCTGGATCATGCTACAGGGGATCAACACTGAAGCTTTCTTT. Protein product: CAWIMLQGINTEAFF. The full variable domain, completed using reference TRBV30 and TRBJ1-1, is SQTIHQWPATLVQPVGSPLSLECTVEGTSNPNLYWYRQAAGRGLQLLFYSVGIGQISSEVPQNLSASRPQDRQFILSSKKLLLSDSGFYLCAWIMLQGINTEAFFGQGTRLTVV.

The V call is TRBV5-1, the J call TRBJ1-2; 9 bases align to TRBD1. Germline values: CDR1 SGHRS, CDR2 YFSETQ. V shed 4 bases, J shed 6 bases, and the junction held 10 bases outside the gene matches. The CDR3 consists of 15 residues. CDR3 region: CASSNGQGRLNGYTF. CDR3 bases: TGCGCCAGCAGCAACGGACAGGGGAGACTAAATGGCTACACCTTC.

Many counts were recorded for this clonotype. CDR3 nucleotides: TGTGCCAGCAGCCTGAGAAGGTCAGATACGCAGTATTTT. Its protein product is CASSLRRSDTQYF. The V gene is TRBV7-3, the J gene TRBJ2-3; D unresolved. The CDR3 covers 13 residues. In germline, CDR1 is SGHTA, CDR2 FQGTGA. V was trimmed by 5 bases and J by 4 bases, leaving 10 bases between them.

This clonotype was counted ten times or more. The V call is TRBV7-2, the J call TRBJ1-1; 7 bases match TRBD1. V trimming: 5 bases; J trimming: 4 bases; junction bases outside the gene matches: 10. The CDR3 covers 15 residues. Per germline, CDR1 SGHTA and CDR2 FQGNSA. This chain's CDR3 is CASSPTLQGSTEAFF. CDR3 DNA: TGTGCCAGCAGCCCTACCCTACAGGGGAGCACTGAAGCTTTCTTT.

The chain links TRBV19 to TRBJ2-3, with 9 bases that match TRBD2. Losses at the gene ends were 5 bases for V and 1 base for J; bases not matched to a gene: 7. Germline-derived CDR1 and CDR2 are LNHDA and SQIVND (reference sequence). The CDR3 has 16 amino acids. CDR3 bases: TGTGCCAGTAGTTTGATAGCGGGAGTTGGCACAGATACGCAGTATTTT. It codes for CASSLIAGVGTDTQYF.

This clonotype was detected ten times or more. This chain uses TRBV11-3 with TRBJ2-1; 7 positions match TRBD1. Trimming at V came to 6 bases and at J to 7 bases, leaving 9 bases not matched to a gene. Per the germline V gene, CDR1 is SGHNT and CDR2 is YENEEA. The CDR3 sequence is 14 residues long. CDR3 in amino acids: CASSVRGPGNEQFF. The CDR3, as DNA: TGTGCCAGCAGTGTGAGGGGGCCAGGGAATGAGCAGTTCTTC.